The present T cell receptor (beta chain) was sequenced within a study of shared T cell receptors in the human thymus. Sequencing was performed with immunoSEQ multiplex PCR; in TCRdb, only in-frame clones are kept and a portion is missing. This sample has hundreds of thousands of clones, with approximately 83% found just once. The germline gives CDR1 SEHNR, CDR2 FQNEAQ (reference sequence). This CDR3 contains 13 residues. Trimming took 5 bases from V and 3 from J, leaving 11 bases between them. These same data were also listed under a study on human thymus T cells.

The sample taken for sequencing was thymocytes. The TCR sequence derives from a girl under two years old with a congenital heart defect. The V and J genes are TRBV7-9 and TRBJ2-7; TRBD1 is a possible D gene (6 bases). CDR3 loop: CASSHRVLYEQYF. CDR3 nucleotide sequence: TGTGCCAGCAGCCACAGGGTTCTCTACGAGCAGTACTTC.